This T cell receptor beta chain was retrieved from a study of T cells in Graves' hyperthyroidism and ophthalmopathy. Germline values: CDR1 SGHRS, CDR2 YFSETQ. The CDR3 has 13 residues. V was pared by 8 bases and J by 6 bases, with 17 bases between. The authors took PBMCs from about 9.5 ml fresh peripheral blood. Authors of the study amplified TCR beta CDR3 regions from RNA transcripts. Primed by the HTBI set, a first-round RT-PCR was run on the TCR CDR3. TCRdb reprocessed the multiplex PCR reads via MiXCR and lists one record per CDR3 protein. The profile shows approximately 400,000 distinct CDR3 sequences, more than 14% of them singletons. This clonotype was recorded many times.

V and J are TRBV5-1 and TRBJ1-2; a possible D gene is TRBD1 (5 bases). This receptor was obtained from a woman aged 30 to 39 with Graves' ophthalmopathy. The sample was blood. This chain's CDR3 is CASQNTWGNGYTF. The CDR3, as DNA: TGCGCCAGTCAAAATACCTGGGGGAATGGCTACACCTTC.